This T cell receptor (beta chain) was captured in a study of cytomegalovirus exposure and HLA in healthy donors. Turning to the study itself: A later analysis reported the same platform for the 100 to 150 validation repertoires and the 666 first-cohort repertoires.

Separate from the approximately 670-subject first cohort was the approximately 120-subject validation cohort, to which the donors belonged. Points from the study as a whole: Cytomegalovirus-associated status was assigned to roughly 160 TCR beta chains. In vitro checks showed that three CMV-associated chains really do target CMV antigens.

Sequenced by immunoSEQ multiplex PCR; TCRdb stores in-frame clones only, minus some. This table has roughly 140,000 clones, roughly 92% appearing once. Comment on this clone: Its cognate antigen is unknown.

This CDR3 spans 14 amino acids. V was trimmed by 5 bases and J by 12 bases, leaving 20 bases between them. The germline gives CDR1 ENHRY, CDR2 SYGVKD. Source material: PBMCs. This clonotype was sampled from a man between 18 and 35 years old in good health and CMV-seronegative. This chain joins TRBV10-3 and TRBJ2-1; D not resolved. The CDR3 spells CAISSSTGDTGQFF. In DNA form, the CDR3 reads TGTGCCATCAGTTCCAGTACGGGTGATACTGGGCAGTTCTTC.